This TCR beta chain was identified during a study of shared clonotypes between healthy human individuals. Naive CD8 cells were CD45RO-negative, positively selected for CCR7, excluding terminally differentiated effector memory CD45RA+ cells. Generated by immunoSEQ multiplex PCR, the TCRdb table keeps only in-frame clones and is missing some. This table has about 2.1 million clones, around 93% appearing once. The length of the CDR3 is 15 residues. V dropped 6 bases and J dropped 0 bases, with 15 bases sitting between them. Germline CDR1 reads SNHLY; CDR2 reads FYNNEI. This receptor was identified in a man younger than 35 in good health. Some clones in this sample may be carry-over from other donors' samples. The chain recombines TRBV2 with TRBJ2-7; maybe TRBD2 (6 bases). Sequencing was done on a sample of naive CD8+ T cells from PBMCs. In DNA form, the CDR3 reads TGTGCCAGCAGAGAGGGACTCAAGTACTCCTACGAGCAGTACTTC. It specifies CASREGLKYSYEQYF.